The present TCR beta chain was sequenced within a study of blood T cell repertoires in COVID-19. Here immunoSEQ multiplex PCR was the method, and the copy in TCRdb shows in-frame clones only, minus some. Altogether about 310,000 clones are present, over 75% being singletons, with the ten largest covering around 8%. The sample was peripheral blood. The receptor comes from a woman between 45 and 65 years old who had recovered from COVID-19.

The CDR3 nucleotides read TGTGCCACCAGTGATGGGGGACAGCAGCCCCAGCATTTT. Translated, it gives CATSDGGQQPQHF. This sequence joins TRBV24-1 and TRBJ1-5; 7 bases line up with TRBD1. Germline V lookup: CDR1 KGHDR, CDR2 SFDVKD. CDR3 length: 13 residues. J gave up 7 bases and V 3 bases, and 2 bases lay outside the gene matches.